A single sample is the source of the 2 T cell receptor beta chains below, sequenced in a study of blood T cells in healthy people across ages. Using a J-beta primer mix together with a sample-barcoded 5' primer, a second PCR was run for roughly 7 to 12 cycles. MiXCR was run by TCRdb on the 5' RACE reads, yielding one entry per CDR3 protein. This sample has roughly 1.4 million distinct CDR3 sequences; 59% occur once, and the top ten carry 5.5% to 8%. The sample consisted of blood. These receptors all come from a young man in good health.

This sequence joins TRBV28 and TRBJ2-7; weak D call: TRBD1 (5 bases). Germline V CDR1 and CDR2: MDHEN, SYDVKM. The germline V and J ends were trimmed by 5 bases and 5 bases, with 16 bases remaining between them. The CDR3 loop spans 14 amino acids. CDR3 nucleotides: TGTGCCAGCAGTCCAAGGACATCTGGACACGAGCAGTACTTC. Protein product: CASSPRTSGHEQYF. The complete variable domain, with remaining parts taken from reference TRBV28 and TRBJ2-7, reads DVKVTQSSRYLVKRTGEKVFLECVQDMDHENMFWYRQDPGLGLRLIYFSYDVKMKEKGDIPEGYSVSREKKERFSLILESASTNQTSMYLCASSPRTSGHEQYFGPGTRLTVT.

V usage is TRBV9 and J usage is TRBJ2-2, with D unclear. The V end lost 4 bases, the J end lost 2 bases, and 9 bases lay between the germline ends. The CDR3 consists of 14 residues. Looked up from germline, CDR1 is SGDLS and CDR2 is YYNGEE. The CDR3 bases are TGTGCCAGCAGCATATACGGCAACACCGGGGAGCTGTTTTTT. Translation gives CASSIYGNTGELFF.